Below are 20 T cell receptor beta chains sequenced from a single sample in a study of blood T cell repertoires in COVID-19. Repertoires were generated with immunoSEQ multiplex PCR, while TCRdb's copy carries only in-frame clones and drops some. The sample lists about 100,000 clones, about 90% occurring once. The sequenced material came from peripheral blood. Receptors were obtained from a man aged 30 to 45 in a cohort sampled during active COVID-19.

J is TRBJ1-3 and V is TRBV28; 7 bases are shared with TRBD1. This CDR3 is 15 amino acids long. Trimming took 6 bases from V and 2 from J; bases not matched to a gene: 7. Per germline, CDR1 MDHEN and CDR2 SYDVKM. This chain's CDR3 is CASSLGGTAGNTIYF. The DNA for the CDR3 is TGTGCCAGCAGCCTTGGGGGGACAGCTGGAAACACCATATATTTT. The complete variable domain, with remaining parts taken from reference TRBV28 and TRBJ1-3, reads DVKVTQSSRYLVKRTGEKVFLECVQDMDHENMFWYRQDPGLGLRLIYFSYDVKMKEKGDIPEGYSVSREKKERFSLILESASTNQTSMYLCASSLGGTAGNTIYFGEGSWLTVV.

J is TRBJ2-3 and V is TRBV6-2 or TRBV6-3; D possibly corresponds to TRBD2 (6 bases). The V end lost 5 bases, the J end lost 0 bases, and 21 bases lay between the germline ends. The CDR3 loop spans 18 amino acids. Germline CDR1 and CDR2: MNHEY and SVGEGT. CDR3 protein: CASSPDHLPGLSTDTQYF. CDR3 bases: TGTGCCAGCAGTCCCGACCACCTACCGGGACTTAGCACAGATACGCAGTATTTT.

The rearrangement links TRBV10-3 to TRBJ2-7, with 7 bases lining up with TRBD2. V shed 4 bases, J shed 6 bases, and the junction held 0 bases outside the gene matches. The germline CDR1 and CDR2 sequences are ENHRY and SYGVKD. This CDR3 contains 11 residues. CDR3 in DNA: TGTGCCATCAGTGGGGGGGGCGAGCAGTACTTC. Translating it yields CAISGGGEQYF.

The rearrangement uses TRBV11-2 and TRBJ2-7, with a tentative D call TRBD2 (5 bases). Germline CDR1 SGHAT, CDR2 FQNNGV. Trimming took off 9 bases at V and 0 bases at J, with 12 bases between the two ends. The CDR3 extends over 13 amino acids. The CDR3 spells CASSSGSSYEQYF. The DNA of the CDR3 is TGTGCCAGTTCCTCGGGGAGCTCCTACGAGCAGTACTTC.

This clone is a singleton in its sample. The CDR3 coding sequence is TGTGCCAGCAGCCTGGCAGGAGGGAAAACCTTC. Translation gives CASSLAGGKTF. The rearrangement links TRBV2 to TRBJ1-2; D gene unclear. The length of the CDR3 is 11 residues. Germline V gene data show CDR1 as SNHLY and CDR2 as FYNNEI. V was cut by 6 bases and J by 14 bases, with 16 bases left in between.

Remarks on this clone: Without the conserved terminal phenylalanine or tryptophan, this CDR3 likely stems from a read error. No DNA is shown, since the ends of the CDR3 on it are uncertain; the CDR3 is the one TCRdb lists. The CDR3 here is CASSQVDFPTVL. This chain connects TRBV3-1 (or the pseudogene TRBV3-2) to TRBJ2-3; TRBD2, as called in the table, went unchecked against the DNA. The length of the CDR3 is 12 amino acids, counting both ends. Germline CDR1 LGHDT, CDR2 YNNKEL (reference sequence).

This clone was seen a handful of times. The rearrangement joins TRBV7-9 to TRBJ1-1; D unclear. The germline V gene encodes CDR1 SEHNR and CDR2 FQNEAQ (reference sequence). Trimming stripped 5 bases from V and 3 bases from J, with 7 bases between. The CDR3 is made up of 12 amino acids. CDR3 sequence: CASSPRDTEAFF. The CDR3 nucleotides are TGTGCCAGCAGCCCACGGGACACTGAAGCTTTCTTT.

This sequence joins TRBV19 and TRBJ1-2; a possible D gene is TRBD1 (5 bases). Germline values: CDR1 LNHDA, CDR2 SQIVND (reference sequence). CDR3 length equals 14 residues. Trimming left V 4 bases short and J 7 bases short, with 16 bases between. Here the CDR3 reads CASSTPNRRSGYTF. CDR3 sequence (DNA): TGTGCCAGTAGTACTCCCAACAGGCGGAGTGGCTACACCTTC.

The V and J genes are TRBV10-3 and TRBJ2-3; TRBD1 matches 7 bases. This CDR3 is 17 amino acids long. V was pared by 3 bases and J by 5 bases, with 14 bases of the junction left unmatched. The V gene's germline CDR1 is ENHRY and CDR2 SYGVKD. In DNA, the CDR3 is TGTGCCATCAGTGATGTCCGGATATTAGGGGGCGGAGATACGCAGTATTTT. It yields the protein CAISDVRILGGGDTQYF.

V usage is TRBV4-1 and J usage is TRBJ2-3, with 10 bases identical to TRBD2. V shed 0 bases, J shed 5 bases, and the junction held 8 bases outside the gene matches. The CDR3 runs 17 residues. Germline lookup yields CDR1 MGHRA and CDR2 YSYEKL. In DNA form, the CDR3 reads TGCGCCAGCAGCCAAGACGGGAGCGGGGGGGAAAAAGATACGCAGTATTTT. It is translated as CASSQDGSGGEKDTQYF.

In regard to this clone: A read error may produce the germline difference seen at one junction end. The V gene is TRBV5-8, the J gene TRBJ2-7, with TRBD1 as a possible D gene (6 bases). Germline V gene sequence: CDR1 SGHTS, CDR2 YDEGEE. The CDR3 loop spans 15 amino acids. In DNA, the CDR3 is TGTGCCAGCAGCTGGAGGACCGGGACACCGGCGAAGCTTGATTTC. Protein sequence: CASSWRTGTPAKLDF.

The V call is TRBV11-3, the J call TRBJ2-7; D is possibly TRBD1 (5 bases). CDR3 length: 13 amino acids. Germline CDR1 and CDR2: SGHNT and YENEEA. V was shortened by 1 base and J by 5 bases, with 9 bases between the two germline ends. The CDR3 DNA reads as TGTGCCAGCAGCTTAGTGGCAGGGCACGAGCAGTACTTC. Amino acid sequence: CASSLVAGHEQYF.

This chain connects TRBV27 to TRBJ2-3; D gene uncertain. Trimming took 3 bases from V and 6 from J, leaving 10 bases between them. The CDR3 extends over 13 amino acids. CDR1 and CDR2 (germline): MNHEY, SMNVEV (reference sequence). Written as DNA, the CDR3 is TGTGCCAGCAGTTTGCAGTCCCTTGATACGCAGTATTTT. Protein: CASSLQSLDTQYF.

This rearrangement joins TRBV5-5 to TRBJ2-5, with 12 bases identical to TRBD1. The V gene's germline CDR1 is SGHKS and CDR2 YYEKEE (reference sequence). V lost 4 bases to trimming and J lost 5 bases; unmatched junction nucleotides: 15. CDR3 length: 18 amino acids. Here the CDR3 reads CASSPGWSGTGGAETQYF. For the CDR3, the DNA is TGTGCCAGCAGCCCCGGCTGGTCGGGGACAGGGGGCGCGGAGACCCAGTACTTC. The whole variable domain, remainder taken from reference TRBV5-5 and TRBJ2-5, is DAGVTQSPTHLIKTRGQQVTLRCSPISGHKSVSWYQQVLGQGPQFIFQYYEKEERGRGNFPDRFSARQFPNYSSELNVNALLLGDSALYLCASSPGWSGTGGAETQYFGPGTRLLVL.

This chain connects TRBV6-2 or TRBV6-3 to TRBJ2-5; unclear D gene. The CDR3 is 16 residues long. Per the germline V gene, CDR1 is MNHEY and CDR2 is SVGEGT. V lost 1 base and J lost 2, with 14 bases in between. The CDR3 DNA reads as TGTGCCAGCAGTTACTTTCTGTGGGCCCCGCAAGAGACCCAGTACTTC. It yields the protein CASSYFLWAPQETQYF.

V usage is TRBV6-2 or TRBV6-3 and J usage is TRBJ2-1; TRBD2 matches 9 bases. This CDR3 spans 16 amino acids. J was trimmed by 9 bases and V by 5 bases; bases with no gene match: 14. Germline-derived CDR1 and CDR2 are MNHEY and SVGEGT. DNA for the CDR3: TGTGCCAGCAGTCCAGGCCGGGGCGGGGGGGCTGGTGAGCAGTTCTTC. It translates to CASSPGRGGGAGEQFF.

V usage is TRBV7-2 and J usage is TRBJ2-3; D is ambiguous. Trimming shortened V by 5 bases and J by 4 bases, and 7 bases separated the two germline ends. CDR3 length equals 12 residues. Germline V gene lookup returns CDR1 SGHTA and CDR2 FQGNSA. DNA of the CDR3: TGTGCCAGCAGCCGAGGTCCAGATACGCAGTATTTT. Encoded protein: CASSRGPDTQYF.

The V call is TRBV28, the J call TRBJ1-2; 8 nucleotides match TRBD1. Germline assignment: CDR1 MDHEN and CDR2 SYDVKM. The trim removed 5 bases at V and 8 bases at J, leaving 7 bases unmatched. The CDR3 is made up of 13 amino acids. DNA for the CDR3: TGTGCCAGCAGTGATCAGGGGGCATTCGGCTACACCTTC. Protein: CASSDQGAFGYTF.

The genes are TRBV11-3 and TRBJ2-3; D is ambiguous. The germline CDR1 and CDR2 sequences are SGHNT and YENEEA. Trimming took 0 bases from V and 6 from J, leaving 7 bases between them. The CDR3 has 13 amino acids. The CDR3 loop is CASSLDGPDTQYF. Written as DNA, the CDR3 is TGTGCCAGCAGCTTAGATGGCCCCGATACGCAGTATTTT.

This clone was seen a few times. J is TRBJ2-7 and V is TRBV4-3; a possible D gene is TRBD1 (5 bases). The CDR3 loop spans 13 amino acids. Germline assignment: CDR1 LGHNA and CDR2 YSLEER. V shed 0 bases and J shed 8 bases, with 11 bases lying between them. The CDR3: CASSQDQVGQQYF. In DNA, the CDR3 is TGCGCCAGCAGCCAAGATCAGGTGGGGCAGCAGTACTTC.